The clone carrying this T cell receptor (beta chain) was seen many times. Its matching antigen is unknown. This record belongs to a study of molecular identifiers for immune sequencing clone quantification. In the study overall: Replicate RNA from about 19,000 or 110,000 naive CD8 T cells formed five aliquots; four were sequenced. Study findings and constraints: Beyond 20 RNA copies, clones held over 99% of effector molecules, compared with under 1% in naive cells.

The germline V gene has CDR1 SQVTM and CDR2 ANQGSEA. Trimming removed 5 bases from V and 1 base from J, with 5 bases in between. The CDR3 covers 12 residues. TCRdb re-called the PCR reads through MiXCR, storing one row per CDR3 protein. The sample includes around 460,000 distinct CDR3 sequences, about 26% of them seen just once. The chain links TRBV29-1 to TRBJ2-2; the D is unclear. This TCR was sampled from a human donor in good health. Some libraries in this study had Jurkat cell RNA spiked in. Material: naive CD8+ T cells from blood, with Jurkat cell RNA spiked in. Described subset: FACS-sorted CD8+CD4-CCR7+CD45RA+ naive T cells. The CDR3 sequence: CSVYGNTGELFF. The CDR3 DNA is TGCAGCGTTTACGGGAACACCGGGGAGCTGTTTTTT.